This TCR beta chain came from a study of T-cell memory formation after mild COVID-19. Study information: Largely donor-specific sequence clusters came from a couple of donors. Study results and limitations: Day 15 to 85 contracting clones showed balanced CD4/CD8; later expanders leaned CD4+. The study detected some responding clones in pre-infection memory, suggesting cross-reactive memory joined.

After 5'RACE with constant-segment primers, TCR alpha and TCR beta cDNA libraries carrying sample barcodes and UMIs were obtained. TCRdb passed the 5' RACE reads through MiXCR, listing each CDR3 protein once. The sample has approximately 580,000 distinct CDR3 sequences; approximately 20% are singletons. For this clonotype: No antigen is known for it.

The CDR3 has 12 residues. Germline CDR1 and CDR2: MNHEY and SMNVEV (reference sequence). J gave up 5 bases and V 4 bases, and 2 bases lay outside the gene matches. V and J are TRBV27 and TRBJ2-7; TRBD2 matches 7 bases. Sequenced material: PBMCs or a T cell subset sorted from them (not recorded which). The sequence was obtained from an adult woman who had mild COVID-19 (a few samples of this study predate the infection). Cell type and time point are not known. CDR3 in DNA: TGTGCCAGCAGTTGGGGGGGGAACGAGCAGTACTTC. It translates to CASSWGGNEQYF.